What follows are 6 T cell receptor beta chains derived from one specimen sequenced in a study of post-analysis software for immune sequencing data. Overall study results and limits: Among roughly 5 TRBV segments more frequent in patients than controls were TRBV5-6, TRBV5-1 and TRBV20-1.

No cognate antigen is known for these TCRs. TCR beta cDNA libraries included unique molecular identifiers. Using its own MiXCR run on the PCR reads, TCRdb lists one record per CDR3 protein. The data contain approximately 730,000 distinct CDR3 sequences, roughly 27% of them seen just once; the ten biggest clones take up 0.5% to 0.6%. Sequencing was performed on blood. These receptor sequences come from a girl under 18 with multiple sclerosis.

This clonotype was detected only a few times. A much larger clone lies one base from this, so it may be a read error. The rearrangement joins TRBV20-1 to TRBJ2-5; 15 nucleotides match TRBD2. The CDR3 is made up of 17 amino acids. Germline V lookup: CDR1 DFQATT, CDR2 SNEGSKA (reference sequence). V lost 5 bases and J lost 11; bases outside the gene matches: 18. CDR3 DNA sequence: TGCAGTGCTGAGGGACTAGCGGGAGGCCATCGGTCCAATGAGCAGTACTTC. It is translated as CSAEGLAGGHRSNEQYF.

This chain uses TRBV3-1 with TRBJ1-1; no clear D. V gave up 1 base and J gave up 10 bases, with 13 bases separating them. Germline CDR1 and CDR2: LGHDT and YNNKEL (reference sequence). The CDR3 runs 13 residues. CDR3 in DNA: TGTGCCAGCAGCCAAGGACTATCGACCGGAGCTTTCTTT. This translates into CASSQGLSTGAFF.

For this clonotype: A clone one base away is much larger, so this may be a read error. This chain connects TRBV29-1 to TRBJ2-7; D not resolved. The CDR3 consists of 14 residues. The V end lost 6 bases, the J end lost 0 bases, and 15 bases lay between the germline ends. Germline V CDR1 and CDR2: SQVTM, ANQGSEA. The CDR3 bases are TGCAGCGTAGCAGACAAGGGTTTCTCCTACGAGCAGTACTTC. This encodes CSVADKGFSYEQYF.

This chain uses TRBV5-1 with TRBJ2-5, with TRBD1 identical over 10 bases. Germline V CDR1 and CDR2: SGHRS, YFSETQ. The CDR3 spans 15 residues. Trimming cost V 3 bases and J 11 bases; bases outside gene matches: 13. The CDR3 protein is CASSSGQGRPAEQYF. The CDR3 bases are TGCGCCAGCAGCTCGGGACAGGGGAGGCCAGCTGAGCAGTACTTC.

This clonotype appeared a few times. J is TRBJ2-7 and V is TRBV9, with 9 nucleotides matching TRBD1. The J segment lost 6 bases and the V segment lost 4 bases, leaving 8 bases of the junction unmatched. Germline V gene sequence: CDR1 SGDLS, CDR2 YYNGEE. CDR3 size: 14 residues. CDR3 amino acids: CASSPEQGALEQYF. The CDR3 region has the DNA TGTGCCAGCAGCCCAGAACAGGGGGCCCTCGAGCAGTACTTC.

The V call is TRBV10-3, the J call TRBJ2-5; weak D call: TRBD2 (6 bases). Germline CDR1 ENHRY, CDR2 SYGVKD. The CDR3 covers 15 residues. V was shortened by 2 bases and J by 3 bases, with 13 bases between the two germline ends. DNA of the CDR3: TGTGCCATCAGTGAGCCGGGGACTGGGGAAGAGACCCAGTACTTC. Translating it yields CAISEPGTGEETQYF.